The 17 T cell receptor beta chains below come from one sample, sequenced in a study of blood T cell repertoires in COVID-19. The assay was immunoSEQ multiplex PCR, and TCRdb's table has in-frame clones only and misses some. This table holds over 200,000 clones, roughly 87% found once. Input material: PBMCs or T cells enriched from blood (not recorded which). All receptors derive from a man aged 18-30 years with acute COVID-19.

V and J are TRBV27 and TRBJ1-3; D call uncertain. The CDR3 consists of 16 residues. Per germline, CDR1 MNHEY and CDR2 SMNVEV (reference sequence). V gave up 0 bases and J gave up 2 bases, with 11 bases separating them. CDR3 sequence (DNA): TGTGCCAGCAGTTTATCGGTAGGAGGGACTGGAAACACCATATATTTT. Translating it yields CASSLSVGGTGNTIYF.

The chain uses TRBV4-1 and TRBJ2-3; 8 bases are a match to TRBD2. Germline-derived CDR1 and CDR2 are MGHRA and YSYEKL. The CDR3 totals 16 residues. Trimming took 4 bases from V and 2 from J; bases not matched to a gene: 8. The CDR3 DNA reads as TGCGCCAGCAGCCCGACTAGCGCCAAGTTCACAGATACGCAGTATTTT. Translated: CASSPTSAKFTDTQYF.

The V gene is TRBV7-3, the J gene TRBJ2-7, with 9 bases identical to TRBD1. V dropped 2 bases and J dropped 1; count of bases not matched to a gene: 3. In germline, CDR1 is SGHTA, CDR2 FQGTGA. The CDR3 extends over 15 amino acids. CDR3 sequence reads: CASSLLGTGSYEQYF. The CDR3 DNA is TGTGCCAGCAGCTTATTAGGGACAGGGTCCTACGAGCAGTACTTC.

The chain couples TRBV6-4 to TRBJ2-2; D ambiguous. This CDR3 contains 13 residues. CDR1 and CDR2 (germline): MRHNA, SNTAGT. Trimming took 3 bases from V and 8 from J, leaving 10 bases between them. The CDR3 sequence: CASSDSAAGELFF. The CDR3 bases are TGTGCCAGCAGTGATTCGGCGGCGGGGGAGCTGTTTTTT.

V and J are TRBV4-3 and TRBJ2-1, with 8 bases lining up with TRBD2. This CDR3 spans 16 amino acids. V shed 4 bases, J shed 2 bases, and the junction held 7 bases outside the gene matches. The germline CDR1 and CDR2 sequences are LGHNA and YSLEER. CDR3 nucleotides: TGCGCCAGCAGCCCTACACTAGCGGAGGCCTACAATGAGCAGTTCTTC. Translation gives CASSPTLAEAYNEQFF.

J is TRBJ1-1 and V is TRBV27; no definite D call. The CDR3 loop spans 14 amino acids. Trimming took 3 bases from V and 1 from J, leaving 9 bases between them. Germline V gives CDR1 MNHEY, CDR2 SMNVEV (reference sequence). CDR3 protein: CASSFYSKNTEAFF. The CDR3 region has the DNA TGTGCCAGCAGTTTCTACAGCAAGAACACTGAAGCTTTCTTT.

CDR3 coding DNA: TGTGCCTGGAGTTCCCCCTTAGCGGGAGGTGGGGGAGATACGCAGTATTTT. Residues: CAWSSPLAGGGGDTQYF. The V and J genes are TRBV30 and TRBJ2-3, with 10 nucleotides matching TRBD2. V was clipped by 2 bases and J by 5 bases; unmatched bases: 13. The CDR3 runs to 17 residues. Germline loops: CDR1 GTSNPN, CDR2 SVGIG (reference sequence).

The chain recombines TRBV30 with TRBJ2-7; D gene uncertain. The germline V gene encodes CDR1 GTSNPN and CDR2 SVGIG (reference sequence). V lost 4 bases to trimming and J lost 6 bases, with 22 bases between them. This CDR3 is built from 15 residues. In DNA form, the CDR3 reads TGTGCCTGGACCCACCCCGTGATCGGGTCTTTCGAGCAGTACTTC. This sequence encodes CAWTHPVIGSFEQYF.

V and J are TRBV29-1 and TRBJ2-7; 9 nucleotides match TRBD2. V dropped 1 base and J dropped 2; count of bases not matched to a gene: 9. Germline V gene sequence: CDR1 SQVTM, CDR2 ANQGSEA. CDR3 length: 16 amino acids. The CDR3 loop reads CSVEVEASGTPYEQYF. In nucleotides, the CDR3 is TGCAGCGTTGAAGTGGAGGCTAGCGGGACGCCCTACGAGCAGTACTTC.

The V and J genes are TRBV5-1 and TRBJ1-1, with 8 bases that match TRBD1. V was clipped by 2 bases and J by 1 base; unmatched bases: 7. The germline CDR1 and CDR2 sequences are SGHRS and YFSETQ. The CDR3 extends over 16 amino acids. The CDR3: CASSFQPGTGNTEAFF. CDR3 DNA: TGCGCCAGCAGCTTTCAGCCCGGGACAGGGAACACTGAAGCTTTCTTT.

This clone was found a few times. The chain employs TRBV11-2 and TRBJ2-3; weak D call: TRBD2 (5 bases). The CDR3 has 15 residues. Trimming cost V 1 base and J 9 bases, with 17 bases left between them. Germline V lookup: CDR1 SGHAT, CDR2 FQNNGV. For the CDR3, the DNA is TGTGCCAGCAGCTTAGCATCCCTAGCCCGTGTGACGCAGTATTTT. This gives the protein CASSLASLARVTQYF.

The J gene is TRBJ1-6, the V gene TRBV28; D gene uncertain. Trimming took off 5 bases at V and 6 bases at J, with 20 bases between the two ends. From germline, CDR1 is MDHEN and CDR2 SYDVKM. The CDR3 is 17 amino acids. DNA of the CDR3: TGTGCCAGCAGTACTGCGGGTTCGGGTCTTCTTAATTCACCCCTCCACTTT. Translation: CASSTAGSGLLNSPLHF.

The chain couples TRBV25-1 to TRBJ2-3, with 7 bases matching TRBD1. The V segment lost 3 bases and the J segment 0 bases; nucleotides outside the gene matches: 3. Germline V gene sequence: CDR1 MGHDK, CDR2 SYGVNS. The CDR3 runs 15 residues. The CDR3 region has the DNA TGTGCCAGCAGTGATTACAGGGGCAGCACAGATACGCAGTATTTT. Amino acids: CASSDYRGSTDTQYF.

V gene TRBV6-4 combines with J gene TRBJ2-4; a possible D gene is TRBD2 (5 bases). CDR1 and CDR2 (germline): MRHNA, SNTAGT. This CDR3 is 16 amino acids long. The V and J ends lost 2 bases and 3 bases respectively, with 14 bases between them. CDR3 protein: CASSDAYRDCKNIQYF. In DNA, the CDR3 is TGTGCCAGCAGTGACGCTTACCGGGATTGCAAAAACATTCAGTACTTC.

The chain is built from TRBV10-3 and TRBJ2-5, with 7 bases aligning to TRBD2. After removal of 3 bases from V and 3 bases from J, the junction contained 1 base not matched to a gene. The CDR3 totals 13 residues. Germline V gene data show CDR1 as ENHRY and CDR2 as SYGVKD. CDR3 sequence reads: CAISDTSEETQYF. In DNA form, the CDR3 reads TGTGCCATCAGTGATACTAGCGAAGAGACCCAGTACTTC.

The CDR3 spells CASILAGVSDNEQFF. CDR3 DNA: TGTGCCAGCATTCTAGCGGGAGTGAGCGACAATGAGCAGTTCTTC. The J gene is TRBJ2-1, the V gene TRBV2, with 10 bases fitting TRBD2. The germline gives CDR1 SNHLY, CDR2 FYNNEI. V shed 7 bases and J 5 bases; nucleotides not matched to a gene: 8. There are 15 residues in the CDR3. Looking up the rest from reference TRBV2 and TRBJ2-1 gives the full variable domain: EPEVTQTPSHQVTQMGQEVILRCVPISNHLYFYWYRQILGQKVEFLVSFYNNEISEKSEIFDDQFSVERPDGSNFTLKIRSTKLEDSAMYFCASILAGVSDNEQFFGPGTRLTVL.

The chain combines TRBV28 with TRBJ1-2; no firm D call. V was shortened by 4 bases and J by 0 bases, with 9 bases between the two germline ends. The CDR3 runs 14 residues. CDR1 and CDR2 (germline): MDHEN, SYDVKM. The CDR3 sequence is CASSSGSANYGYTF. The CDR3 bases are TGTGCCAGCAGTTCGGGTTCAGCTAACTATGGCTACACCTTC.